This passage covers 6 T cell receptor beta chains from one sample sequenced in a study of blood T cell repertoires in COVID-19. Sequenced by immunoSEQ multiplex PCR; TCRdb stores in-frame clones only, minus some. The data show some 91,000 clones, about nine tenths seen once. Sequenced sample: peripheral blood. Every receptor here comes from a man aged 60 to 69 with acute or convalescent COVID-19.

The chain links TRBV5-1 to TRBJ1-6; D unresolved. Trimming shortened V by 0 bases and J by 5 bases, and 12 bases separated the two germline ends. Germline CDR1 and CDR2: SGHRS and YFSETQ. The CDR3 is 16 residues long. CDR3 in amino acids: CASSLEGSTNNSPLHF. The CDR3 DNA sequence: TGCGCCAGCAGCTTGGAAGGGAGCACGAATAATTCACCCCTCCACTTT.

The chain recombines TRBV19 with TRBJ1-1; a weak D match, TRBD1 (5 bases). Germline CDR1 reads LNHDA; CDR2 reads SQIVND (reference sequence). The ends were cut back, 4 bases at V and 1 base at J, with 19 bases in the middle. CDR3 size: 17 residues. The CDR3 bases are TGTGCCAGTAGTACCCACTCGTTTGGGGCCACGAACACTGAAGCTTTCTTT. Residues: CASSTHSFGATNTEAFF.

DNA for the CDR3: TGTGCCAGCAGCTTAGGGCAGGGAAGTAATTCACCCCTCCACTTT. Residues: CASSLGQGSNSPLHF. The chain recombines TRBV7-6 with TRBJ1-6; D possibly corresponds to TRBD1 (5 bases). The CDR3 totals 15 residues. V lost 1 base, J lost 6 bases, and 10 bases lay in between. CDR1 is SGHVS and CDR2 is FNYEAQ in the germline V gene.

This clone was counted once. The V gene is TRBV6-5, the J gene TRBJ2-2, with TRBD1 matching 7 bases. With V trimmed by 0 bases and J by 0 bases, 1 base remained unmatched. This CDR3 has 16 amino acids. The germline gives CDR1 MNHEY, CDR2 SVGAGI. The CDR3 nucleotides are TGTGCCAGCAGTTACTCGGGGACAGCGAACACCGGGGAGCTGTTTTTT. Translated, it gives CASSYSGTANTGELFF.

The J gene is TRBJ2-1, the V gene TRBV12-3 or TRBV12-4, with no clear D. V lost 6 bases, J lost 8 bases, and 8 bases lay in between. CDR3 length: 11 residues. The CDR3 DNA follows: TGTGCCAGCAGCCCCCGGGATGAGCAGTTCTTC. It is translated as CASSPRDEQFF.

The table lists this clone with a few counts. The genes are TRBV6-2 or TRBV6-3 and TRBJ1-2, with 12 bases that match TRBD1. V lost 5 bases to trimming and J lost 7 bases; unmatched junction nucleotides: 8. There are 15 residues in the CDR3. Germline V CDR1 and CDR2: MNHEY, SVGEGT. DNA for the CDR3: TGTGCCAGCAGTCGCCCGGGACAGGGGGCATTTGGCTACACCTTC. It encodes CASSRPGQGAFGYTF.